Below, 10 T cell receptor beta chains from the same sample are listed, as sequenced in a study of cytomegalovirus exposure and HLA in healthy donors. The method was immunoSEQ multiplex PCR; TCRdb's version includes in-frame clones alone and lacks a portion of them. The sample consists of approximately 100,000 clones, around 93% of them appearing once. The sequencing input was PBMCs. The source of these receptors is a woman aged 25 to 39 in good health and CMV-seropositive.

The V and J genes are TRBV5-6 and TRBJ2-4; 8 bases align to TRBD1. J lost 4 bases, V lost 4 bases, and 4 bases had no gene match. This CDR3 has 14 amino acids. Germline CDR1 SGHDT, CDR2 YYEEEE. In nucleotides, the CDR3 is TGTGCCAGCAGCGCCCAGGGGGCTAAAAACATTCAGTACTTC. This gives the protein CASSAQGAKNIQYF. Full variable domain (rest looked up from reference TRBV5-6 and TRBJ2-4): DAGVTQSPTHLIKTRGQQVTLRCSPKSGHDTVSWYQQALGQGPQFIFQYYEEEERQRGNFPDRFSGHQFPNYSSELNVNALLLGDSALYLCASSAQGAKNIQYFGAGTRLSVL.

This chain uses TRBV10-3 with TRBJ2-3, with TRBD2 identical over 14 bases. The germline gives CDR1 ENHRY, CDR2 SYGVKD. V lost 10 bases, J lost 6 bases, and 9 bases stayed unmatched. This CDR3 spans 15 amino acids. CDR3 DNA: TGTGCCACCCTGGGACTAGCGGGAGCCATGGATACGCAGTATTTT. This encodes CATLGLAGAMDTQYF.

The rearrangement links TRBV5-1 to TRBJ2-2; 8 bases fit TRBD1. The junction had 8 bases not matched to a gene; V was cut back by 4 bases and J by 3 bases. CDR1 and CDR2 (germline): SGHRS, YFSETQ. CDR3 length: 16 residues. CDR3 nucleotide sequence: TGCGCCAGCAGCGTCCAACAGGGGGGAGACACCGGGGAGCTGTTTTTT. Translating gives CASSVQQGGDTGELFF.

The chain has TRBV19 and TRBJ2-1, with 7 bases that match TRBD1. V lost 4 bases to trimming and J lost 8 bases; unmatched junction nucleotides: 5. The CDR3 contains 13 residues. CDR1 is LNHDA, CDR2 SQIVND, per germline (reference sequence). In nucleotides, the CDR3 is TGTGCCAGTAGTACCCTGACAGGGTATGAGCAGTTCTTC. It codes for CASSTLTGYEQFF.

The chain employs TRBV7-2 and TRBJ1-2, with D possibly being TRBD1 (6 bases). V shed 5 bases and J shed 4 bases, with 14 bases lying between them. Looked up from germline, CDR1 is SGHTA and CDR2 is FQGNSA. The CDR3 spans 14 residues. DNA of the CDR3: TGTGCCAGCAGCCCCGGGGGGGGCTCCTATGGCTACACCTTC. Translated, it gives CASSPGGGSYGYTF.

The rearrangement joins TRBV29-1 to TRBJ1-2; D is undetermined. This CDR3 is built from 9 residues. Germline CDR1 and CDR2: SQVTM and ANQGSEA. Trimming took off 8 bases at V and 7 bases at J, with 8 bases between the two ends. This chain's CDR3 is CSHRGGYTF. The CDR3 DNA sequence: TGCAGCCATAGAGGTGGCTACACCTTC.

Remarks on this clone: The junction differs from germline at one of its ends, possibly a read error. V usage is TRBV28 and J usage is TRBJ2-4; no reliable D call. Germline values: CDR1 MDHEN, CDR2 SYDVKM. The CDR3 spans 13 residues. This CDR3 is CASSVRPKDIQYF. The CDR3 nucleotides are TGTGCCAGCAGCGTGAGGCCCAAAGACATTCAGTACTTC.

The gene calls are TRBV27 and TRBJ1-1; D is unresolved. The CDR3 covers 14 residues. Trimming pared 0 bases from V and 1 base from J, leaving 6 bases between. Germline values: CDR1 MNHEY, CDR2 SMNVEV (reference sequence). CDR3: CASSLSRGNTEAFF. CDR3 DNA sequence: TGTGCCAGCAGTTTATCTCGGGGGAACACTGAAGCTTTCTTT.

The J gene is TRBJ2-1, the V gene TRBV7-2; D is perhaps TRBD2 (5 bases). The ends were cut back, 1 base at V and 15 bases at J, with 16 bases in the middle. CDR3 length: 13 amino acids. Germline V lookup: CDR1 SGHTA, CDR2 FQGNSA. The CDR3 is CASSLDLGKGGFF. The CDR3 DNA sequence: TGTGCCAGCAGCTTAGATCTCGGGAAGGGCGGGTTCTTC.

CDR3 amino acids: CASNRGTYEQYF. The CDR3 DNA follows: TGTGCCAGCAATAGGGGGACGTACGAGCAGTACTTC. This chain uses TRBV6-5 with TRBJ2-7, with D tentatively TRBD1 (6 bases). CDR1 and CDR2 from the germline V gene are MNHEY and SVGAGI. V was trimmed by 7 bases and J by 4 bases, leaving 11 bases between them. The CDR3 length is 12 residues.